The rows below give T cell receptor beta chains drawn from one sample of a study of blood T cell repertoires in COVID-19. Generated by immunoSEQ multiplex PCR, the TCRdb table keeps only in-frame clones and is missing some. This table holds some 210,000 clones, approximately 84% found once. The specimen was peripheral blood. These receptor sequences come from a woman in her 70s with active or convalescent COVID-19. Each CDR3 is given with its conserved first and last residue. Each record gives: D gene, J gene, clone size, V gene, CDR3 length, CDR3 protein, CDR3 DNA. A D gene is named only where the DNA matches it firmly. Rows give clone size only sometimes, using once, few, many, or a class for an expanded clone.

D: TRBD2; J: TRBJ2-2; size: .; V: TRBV19; length: 14; CDR3: CASSISGSTGELFF; DNA: TGTGCCAGTAGTATTAGCGGGAGCACCGGGGAGCTGTTTTTT
D: .; J: TRBJ2-4; size: .; V: TRBV12-3/TRBV12-4; length: 12; CDR3: CASRTPLGIQYF; DNA: TGTGCCAGCCGGACACCATTGGGCATTCAGTACTTC
D: TRBD2; J: TRBJ2-1; size: .; V: TRBV11-2; length: 16; CDR3: CASSPLRDYPYNEQFF; DNA: TGTGCCAGCAGCCCCCTGAGGGACTATCCCTACAATGAGCAGTTCTTC
D: TRBD1; J: TRBJ2-7; size: .; V: TRBV29-1; length: 11; CDR3: CSVGRGTGQYF; DNA: TGCAGCGTTGGGAGAGGGACAGGGCAGTACTTC
D: .; J: TRBJ2-7; size: .; V: TRBV2; length: 15; CDR3: CASSEILGKLYEQYF; DNA: TGTGCCAGCAGTGAGATACTAGGTAAACTCTACGAGCAGTACTTC
D: TRBD1; J: TRBJ2-5; size: few; V: TRBV15; length: 14; CDR3: CATSRGSGGETQYF; DNA: TGTGCCACCAGCAGAGGGTCAGGGGGAGAGACCCAGTACTTC
D: .; J: TRBJ2-1; size: .; V: TRBV5-4; length: 15; CDR3: CASSLDLSSYNEQFF; DNA: TGTGCCAGCAGCTTAGATCTAAGCTCCTACAATGAGCAGTTCTTC
D: .; J: TRBJ2-7; size: .; V: TRBV2; length: 12; CDR3: CASRSVRDEQYF; DNA: TGTGCCAGCAGGTCGGTCAGGGACGAGCAGTACTTC
D: TRBD1; J: TRBJ1-4; size: .; V: TRBV2; length: 15; CDR3: CASRPSGGLNEKLFF; DNA: TGTGCCAGCAGGCCTTCAGGGGGTCTTAATGAAAAACTGTTTTTT
D: .; J: TRBJ2-1; size: .; V: TRBV28; length: 14; CDR3: CASSHDRFGNEQFF; DNA: TGTGCCAGCAGCCACGACAGGTTCGGGAATGAGCAGTTCTTC
D: .; J: TRBJ2-1; size: few; V: TRBV4-1; length: 16; CDR3: CASSQDRLGLRNEQFF; DNA: TGCGCCAGCAGCCAAGATCGACTAGGTCTACGCAATGAGCAGTTCTTC
D: TRBD1; J: TRBJ1-5; size: few; V: TRBV7-8; length: 15; CDR3: CASSGTGYSNQPQHF; DNA: TGTGCCAGCAGTGGGACAGGCTATAGCAATCAGCCCCAGCATTTT
D: TRBD2; J: TRBJ2-1; size: .; V: TRBV5-6; length: 16; CDR3: CASSLEAGRLYNEQFF; DNA: TGTGCCAGCAGCTTGGAAGCGGGGAGGTTATACAATGAGCAGTTCTTC
D: .; J: TRBJ2-7; size: .; V: TRBV3-1/TRBV3-2; length: 12; CDR3: CASSQTRDEQYF; DNA: TGTGCCAGCAGCCAAACCAGGGACGAGCAGTACTTC
D: .; J: TRBJ1-2; size: .; V: TRBV6-1; length: 15; CDR3: CASSEKHRGYYGYTF; DNA: TGTGCCAGCAGTGAAAAGCACCGAGGGTACTATGGCTACACCTTC
D: .; J: TRBJ2-7; size: .; V: TRBV7-9; length: 14; CDR3: CASSLGAQSYEQYF; DNA: TGTGCCAGCAGCTTGGGGGCCCAATCCTACGAGCAGTACTTC
D: TRBD1; J: TRBJ2-2; size: .; V: TRBV29-1; length: 15; CDR3: CSVDTGTGLAGELFF; DNA: TGCAGCGTGGACACCGGGACAGGGTTGGCCGGGGAGCTGTTTTTT
D: .; J: TRBJ1-1; size: .; V: TRBV29-1; length: 10; CDR3: CSVREEMAFF; DNA: TGCAGCGTTCGTGAGGAGATGGCTTTCTTT
D: .; J: TRBJ2-7; size: .; V: TRBV30; length: 16; CDR3: CAWSGIPSGQGYEQYF; DNA: TGTGCCTGGAGTGGAATCCCTAGCGGACAGGGCTACGAGCAGTACTTC
D: TRBD1; J: TRBJ1-1; size: .; V: TRBV30; length: 12; CDR3: CAFQGVNTEAFF; DNA: TGTGCCTTTCAGGGGGTGAACACTGAAGCTTTCTTT
D: .; J: TRBJ2-7; size: .; V: TRBV7-6; length: 15; CDR3: CASSPDRSHSYEQYF; DNA: TGTGCCAGCAGCCCCGACAGGTCCCATTCCTACGAGCAGTACTTC
D: TRBD2; J: TRBJ2-7; size: .; V: TRBV2; length: 14; CDR3: CASSEQRGRYEQYF; DNA: TGTGCCAGCAGTGAACAGCGGGGGAGATACGAGCAGTACTTC
D: .; J: TRBJ2-5; size: .; V: TRBV19; length: 15; CDR3: CASSIAAGLQETQYF; DNA: TGTGCCAGTAGTATAGCTGCGGGCCTTCAAGAGACCCAGTACTTC
D: TRBD1; J: TRBJ2-5; size: .; V: TRBV18; length: 13; CDR3: CASSLGQKETQYF; DNA: TGTGCCAGCTCACTGGGACAGAAAGAGACCCAGTACTTC
D: .; J: TRBJ2-2; size: .; V: TRBV7-9; length: 14; CDR3: CASSADSPTGELFF; DNA: TGTGCCAGCAGCGCGGACAGCCCCACCGGGGAGCTGTTTTTT